The rows below give T cell receptor beta chains drawn from one sample of a study of shared clonotypes between healthy human individuals. Clones were sequenced by immunoSEQ multiplex PCR, and TCRdb holds only the in-frame ones, with some missing. The sample holds about half a million clones, over 75% seen once. Material: PBMCs. These receptors all stem from a woman in her 40s in good health. Some clones in this sample may be carry-over from other donors' samples. CDR3s include the opening cysteine and the closing phenylalanine or tryptophan. A D gene is named only where the DNA matches it firmly. Clone size appears in some rows only: once, few, many, or a class for an expanded clone.

TRBD2 TRBJ2-1 TRBV27 - CASSLGTSGRNEQFF TGTGCCAGCAGTTTGGGAACTAGCGGGAGGAATGAGCAGTTCTTC
- TRBJ2-3 TRBV5-1 once CASSLGQGKDTQYF TGCGCCAGCAGCTTGGGCCAGGGTAAGGATACGCAGTATTTT
- TRBJ1-2 TRBV28 - CASSFVWGPGANYGYTF TGTGCCAGCAGTTTCGTATGGGGGCCAGGGGCTAACTATGGCTACACCTTC
TRBD2 TRBJ2-7 TRBV5-6 many CASSAGLRYEQYF TGTGCCAGCAGCGCGGGACTACGGTACGAGCAGTACTTC
- TRBJ1-1 TRBV7-8 - CASSLAPGQMNTEAFF TGTGCCAGCAGCTTAGCACCGGGACAAATGAACACTGAAGCTTTCTTT
- TRBJ1-2 TRBV7-9 - CASSLEGSGGYTF TGTGCCAGCAGCTTAGAAGGCTCCGGGGGCTACACCTTC
TRBD2 TRBJ2-1 TRBV9 - CARFPAGGNYNEQFF TGTGCCAGGTTCCCTGCGGGAGGAAACTACAATGAGCAGTTCTTC
TRBD1 TRBJ2-2 TRBV6-5 - CARGGQGFPGELFF TGTGCCCGAGGGGGACAGGGCTTCCCCGGGGAGCTGTTTTTT
- TRBJ1-6 TRBV2 many CATALQVSNSPLHF TGTGCCACTGCCCTACAGGTTTCTAATTCACCCCTCCACTTT
TRBD2 TRBJ2-3 TRBV2 - CASTRLAGDTQYF TGTGCCAGCACCCGACTAGCGGGAGATACGCAGTATTTT
TRBD1 TRBJ1-2 TRBV5-1 - CASSSGQGNPYGYTF TGCGCCAGCAGCTCGGGACAGGGGAATCCTTATGGCTACACCTTC
TRBD1 TRBJ2-7 TRBV4-1 - CASSHTGGDEQYF TGCGCCAGCAGCCATACAGGGGGCGACGAGCAGTACTTC
- TRBJ2-7 TRBV7-2 - CASSGGPGGGYEQYF TGTGCCAGCAGCGGCGGTCCCGGAGGGGGCTACGAGCAGTACTTC
TRBD1 TRBJ1-1 TRBV9 many CASSPNDRVEAFF TGTGCCAGCAGCCCAAACGACAGGGTAGAAGCTTTCTTT
- TRBJ1-1 TRBV29-1 - CSVLSGGYTEAFF TGCAGCGTTTTGTCCGGGGGTTACACTGAAGCTTTCTTT
TRBD2 TRBJ2-2 TRBV5-1 once CASSFLAAANTGELFF TGCGCCAGCAGCTTTCTAGCGGCCGCGAACACCGGGGAGCTGTTTTTT
TRBD1 TRBJ2-2 TRBV2 few CASRGQVDTGELFF TGTGCCAGCAGGGGACAGGTCGACACCGGGGAGCTGTTTTTT
- TRBJ2-3 TRBV28 - CASSTRLAGDTQYF TGTGCCAGCAGCACTCGGTTGGCCGGTGATACGCAGTATTTT
TRBD2 TRBJ2-1 TRBV11-2 - CASSFSGRAYNEQFF TGTGCCAGCAGCTTTAGCGGGAGGGCCTACAATGAGCAGTTCTTC
TRBD1 TRBJ2-7 TRBV27 - CASSLRTGRGAEYF TGTGCCAGCAGTTTACGGACAGGTAGAGGGGCGGAGTACTTC
TRBD2 TRBJ2-7 TRBV7-8 - CASSSTSGTYEQYF TGTGCCAGCAGCTCGACTAGCGGGACCTACGAGCAGTACTTC
- TRBJ1-1 TRBV18 few CASSPGVDTEAFF TGTGCCAGCTCACCAGGGGTCGACACTGAAGCTTTCTTT
TRBD1 TRBJ1-2 TRBV6-5 - CASSARDRYGYTF TGTGCCAGCAGTGCGAGGGACAGGTATGGCTACACCTTC
- TRBJ2-7 TRBV18 - CASSRGRGMYEQYF TGTGCCAGCTCACGAGGGCGGGGAATGTACGAGCAGTACTTC
TRBD1 TRBJ2-3 TRBV18 - CASSQNRGDTQYF TGTGCCAGCTCACAAAACAGGGGGGATACGCAGTATTTT
- TRBJ2-2 TRBV9 few CASSRSNTGELFF TGTGCCAGCAGTCGATCGAACACCGGGGAGCTGTTTTTT
- TRBJ2-1 TRBV5-8 - CASSFLGNRLYNEQFF TGTGCCAGCAGCTTCCTGGGGAACAGGCTTTACAATGAGCAGTTCTTC
- TRBJ2-5 TRBV30 - CAWSVTGGVETQYF TGTGCCTGGAGTGTTACAGGGGGGGTGGAGACCCAGTACTTC
- TRBJ1-1 TRBV5-6 - CASSRVPNTEAFF TGTGCCAGCAGCAGGGTTCCGAACACTGAAGCTTTCTTT
- TRBJ2-1 TRBV27 - CASSPRYRAQGIEQFF TGTGCCAGCAGTCCCCGATATCGAGCCCAGGGAATTGAGCAGTTCTTC
- TRBJ2-2 TRBV9 - CASSVASSERAGELFF TGTGCCAGCAGCGTAGCTTCTAGCGAGCGGGCCGGGGAGCTGTTTTTT
TRBD2 TRBJ2-1 TRBV4-3 - CASSQEPGTSGYNEQFF TGCGCCAGCAGCCAAGAGCCTGGGACTAGCGGTTACAATGAGCAGTTCTTC
TRBD2 TRBJ2-5 TRBV28 few CASNPGGREETQYF TGTGCCAGCAATCCAGGTGGGAGGGAAGAGACCCAGTACTTC
TRBD1 TRBJ2-7 TRBV5-1 few CASSFRTGPYEQYF TGCGCCAGCAGCTTTAGGACAGGTCCCTACGAGCAGTACTTC
- TRBJ2-3 TRBV28 many CASSYAGFVDTDTQYF TGTGCCAGCAGTTACGCGGGCTTCGTAGACACAGATACGCAGTATTTT
- TRBJ1-2 TRBV9 few CASSSPAWGNYGYTF TGTGCCAGCAGCTCCCCCGCCTGGGGAAACTATGGCTACACCTTC
- TRBJ2-7 TRBV19 few CASSIGGSDYEQYF TGTGCCAGTAGTATAGGTGGCAGCGACTACGAGCAGTACTTC
- TRBJ1-1 TRBV7-8 - CASSPRERGQQLNTEAFF TGTGCCAGCAGCCCGAGAGAGCGGGGCCAGCAATTGAACACTGAAGCTTTCTTT
- TRBJ2-6 TRBV9 - CASSRRRDSGANVLTF TGTGCCAGCAGCAGACGACGGGACTCTGGGGCCAACGTCCTGACTTTC
TRBD1 TRBJ2-4 TRBV29-1 - CSVSGTVAKNIQYF TGCAGCGTTTCCGGGACAGTAGCCAAAAACATTCAGTACTTC
- TRBJ2-4 TRBV28 - CASRPGLAKNIQYF TGTGCCAGCCGGCCCGGGCTAGCCAAAAACATTCAGTACTTC
- TRBJ1-1 TRBV18 - CASSPQEGNEAFF TGTGCCAGCTCACCTCAGGAGGGTAATGAAGCTTTCTTT
- TRBJ2-7 TRBV19 - CASSIGDLGGHPYEQYF TGTGCCAGTAGTATAGGTGATTTGGGGGGACACCCCTACGAGCAGTACTTC
- TRBJ1-5 TRBV7-8 few CASSLEANQPQHF TGTGCCAGCAGCTTAGAGGCCAATCAGCCCCAGCATTTT
TRBD1 TRBJ2-7 TRBV27 - CASLGWGETGLGLEQYF TGTGCCAGCCTGGGTTGGGGCGAGACAGGGTTAGGTCTCGAGCAGTACTTC
- TRBJ2-1 TRBV7-9 - CASRRRGLPTNEQFF TGTGCCAGCAGACGTCGGGGCCTACCAACTAATGAGCAGTTCTTC
TRBD1 TRBJ2-3 TRBV5-6 - CASSLSGGAGDTQYF TGTGCCAGCAGCTTATCAGGGGGCGCGGGAGATACGCAGTATTTT
- TRBJ2-2 TRBV4-3 - CASSPLGGATNTGELFF TGCGCCAGCAGTCCCCTCGGCGGGGCAACGAACACCGGGGAGCTGTTTTTT
- TRBJ2-1 TRBV5-1 - CASSLEPNDEQFF TGCGCCAGCAGCTTGGAACCCAACGATGAGCAGTTCTTC
TRBD1 TRBJ1-3 TRBV6-1 - CASRPGTAGNTIYF TGTGCCAGCAGACCGGGGACAGCTGGAAACACCATATATTTT
- TRBJ2-1 TRBV28 - CASSLVLVNEQFF TGTGCCAGCAGTTTAGTCTTGGTCAATGAGCAGTTCTTC
TRBD2 TRBJ2-1 TRBV9 - CASSVGGSGRTQYNEQFF TGTGCCAGCAGCGTAGGGGGTAGCGGGAGGACACAGTACAATGAGCAGTTCTTC
TRBD2 TRBJ2-7 TRBV9 many CASSDRLAAEQYF TGTGCCAGCAGCGACCGACTAGCGGCCGAGCAGTACTTC